This T cell receptor (beta chain) was sequenced during a study of blood T cell repertoires in COVID-19. V trimming: 4 bases; J trimming: 4 bases; junction bases outside the gene matches: 15. Germline loops: CDR1 SGHTA, CDR2 FQGNSA. The CDR3 is 17 residues long. Produced via immunoSEQ multiplex PCR; TCRdb's table is partial and in-frame only. The sample records some 300,000 clones, just under 90% being singletons. The TCR comes from a woman aged 45 to 65 who had been exposed to COVID-19. The chain couples TRBV7-2 to TRBJ1-2, with 7 bases that match TRBD1. What was sequenced was PBMCs or T cells enriched from blood (not recorded which). This CDR3 reads CASSSSGLQGDFYGYTF. Here the CDR3 DNA reads TGTGCCAGCAGCTCCTCCGGGTTGCAGGGGGATTTCTATGGCTACACCTTC.